The T cell receptor (beta chain) described here comes from a study of blood T cell repertoires in COVID-19. Study as a whole: Donors in the United States, Italy and Spain gave samples during acute or convalescent COVID-19.

Sequencing was performed with immunoSEQ multiplex PCR; in TCRdb, only in-frame clones are kept and a portion is missing. The sample has 65,000 to 70,000 clones; 82% are singletons. With 9 bases clipped from V and 3 bases from J, the junction kept 5 bases outside the gene matches. The CDR3 is 14 residues long. Per germline, CDR1 KGHDR and CDR2 SFDVKD. The V call is TRBV24-1, the J call TRBJ2-3, with 10 bases lining up with TRBD2. The source is a man at least 80 years old with active COVID-19. Sequencing used peripheral blood. The CDR3 reads CATASGRATDTQYF. CDR3 sequence (DNA): TGTGCCACCGCGAGCGGGAGGGCGACAGATACGCAGTATTTT.